The 6 T cell receptor beta chains listed next were all sequenced from one sample in a study of graft-versus-host responses after intestinal transplantation (dated by TCRdb to about 2021). The antigens of these receptors remain unknown. Read against the paper, the sample's time point label means: cells obtained before transplantation from donor or recipient. Library preparation was by the immunoSEQ multiplex PCR assay. TCRdb stores this immuneACCESS table with in-frame sequences only. Part of the clones is absent; in the studies checked, under half of the shortfall reflects unresolved V genes, and no reason is known for the rest. For this sample the table gives 20,000 to 25,000 clones, of which almost 85% were detected only once. The top ten constitute around 0.87% of the sample. Source: unstimulated CD8+ T cells sorted from spleen or lymph node cells, taken before transplant. These receptors were obtained from a human donor who was the organ donor for an intestinal transplant.

The rearrangement uses TRBV13 and TRBJ2-5; 9 bases line up with TRBD1. Germline V gene data show CDR1 as PRHDT and CDR2 as FYEKMQ (reference sequence). This CDR3 spans 16 amino acids. With V trimmed by 5 bases and J by 4 bases, 11 bases remained unmatched. The chain's CDR3 is CASSHGLVTGGETQYF. The CDR3 DNA reads as TGTGCCAGCAGCCACGGGCTCGTGACAGGGGGAGAGACCCAGTACTTC.

Notes on this clone: The conserved phenylalanine or tryptophan is not found at the CDR3 terminus, so this likely reflects a read error. The chain uses TRBV27 and TRBJ1-2; D remains unclear. Per the germline V gene, CDR1 is MNHEY and CDR2 is SMNVEV (reference sequence). The CDR3 totals 15 residues. Trimming took 3 bases from V and 4 from J, leaving 15 bases between them. CDR3 in DNA: TGTGCCAGCAGTTTGTCGGCCGGAAACCTCTATGGCTACACCTAC. Protein: CASSLSAGNLYGYTY.

The J gene is TRBJ1-6, the V gene TRBV19; 7 bases map to TRBD1. CDR1 and CDR2 from the germline V gene are LNHDA and SQIVND (reference sequence). This CDR3 has 15 amino acids. V lost 4 bases and J lost 10; bases outside the gene matches: 10. CDR3 nucleotide sequence: TGTGCCAGTAGTACCGATTGGCAGGGGGGCTCACCCCTCCACTTT. Protein: CASSTDWQGGSPLHF.

The V and J genes are TRBV9 and TRBJ1-2, with TRBD1 identical over 10 bases. Germline CDR1 is SGDLS and CDR2 is YYNGEE. This CDR3 contains 15 residues. V was pared by 0 bases and J by 1 base, with 0 bases of the junction left unmatched. The DNA for the CDR3 is TGTGCCAGCAGCGTAGGGACAGGGGGTAACTATGGCTACACCTTC. Residues: CASSVGTGGNYGYTF.

The V gene is TRBV5-4, the J gene TRBJ2-3, with D possibly matching TRBD2 (7 bases). Germline values: CDR1 SGHNT, CDR2 YYREEE (reference sequence). Trimming stripped 1 base from V and 1 base from J, with 16 bases between. The CDR3 length is 17 residues. The CDR3 protein is CASSLLQGLWGTDTQYF. The CDR3 DNA reads TGTGCCAGCAGCTTGTTACAGGGACTATGGGGCACAGATACGCAGTATTTT.

This sequence joins TRBV5-5 and TRBJ2-7; TRBD2 is a possible D gene (6 bases). This CDR3 region has 16 residues. Trimming removed 2 bases at V and 4 bases at J, with 19 bases between. Per germline, CDR1 SGHKS and CDR2 YYEKEE (reference sequence). The CDR3 loop is CASSFAFSGSNYEQYF. CDR3 bases: TGTGCCAGCAGCTTTGCGTTTAGCGGTTCCAATTACGAGCAGTACTTC.